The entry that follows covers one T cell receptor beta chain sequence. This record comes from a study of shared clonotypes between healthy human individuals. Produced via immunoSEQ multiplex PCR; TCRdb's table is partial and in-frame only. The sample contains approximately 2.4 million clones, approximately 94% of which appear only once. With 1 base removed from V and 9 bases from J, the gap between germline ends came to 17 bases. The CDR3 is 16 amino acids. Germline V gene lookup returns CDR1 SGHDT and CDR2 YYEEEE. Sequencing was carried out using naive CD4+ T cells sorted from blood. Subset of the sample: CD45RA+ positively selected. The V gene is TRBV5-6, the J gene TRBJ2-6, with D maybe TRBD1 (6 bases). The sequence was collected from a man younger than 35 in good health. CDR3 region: CASSLRTGTSHNVLTF. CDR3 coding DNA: TGTGCCAGCAGCTTGCGAACAGGGACCTCACACAACGTCCTGACTTTC.